This T cell receptor beta chain comes out of a study of human T cells and chemical hapten exposure. Study as a whole: TCR yields per sample varied, mainly owing to small pooled library volume differences.

Between the trimmed V and J ends, which lost 6 bases and 6 bases, there was a span of 11 bases. CDR3 length equals 12 residues. This clonotype was seen at least ten times. Its antigen is not identified. Attachment of unique molecular identifiers to individual cDNA molecules was performed in the library. Original processing notes: From around 25,000 to 690,000 TCRs were found per sample, with a median of roughly 89,000. Each CDR3 protein gets one entry after TCRdb re-called the 5' RACE reads with MiXCR. The V and J calls come from TCRdb's annotation, not from the publication. The repertoire holds 110,000 to 150,000 distinct CDR3 sequences, with around 4.4% as singletons. Study outcomes and limitations: TCRs above 1 in 1000 frequency stayed constant with DPC sensitization.

Whole blood that had not been fractionated was the source of extracted total RNA. The TCR was taken from a female donor in good health. The chain links TRBV12-3 or TRBV12-4 to TRBJ1-1; D gene unclear. CDR3 sequence (DNA): TGTGCCAGCAGCCCCCTAGTCCCTGAAGCTTTCTTT. Translating it yields CASSPLVPEAFF.